What follows are 11 T cell receptor beta chains derived from one specimen sequenced in a study of blood T cell repertoires in COVID-19. Sequencing was performed with immunoSEQ multiplex PCR; in TCRdb, only in-frame clones are kept and a portion is missing. This table has fewer than 350,000 clones, roughly 90% appearing once. The material sequenced was peripheral blood. The receptors derive from a man aged 25 to 40 with COVID-19, enrolled during active disease.

This clone was seen only a few times. The V gene is TRBV27, the J gene TRBJ2-7; 10 bases line up with TRBD2. V was clipped by 6 bases and J by 7 bases; unmatched bases: 9. CDR3 length equals 14 residues. Germline CDR1 is MNHEY and CDR2 is SMNVEV (reference sequence). CDR3 loop: CASSPSGRAWEQYF. In DNA, the CDR3 is TGTGCCAGCAGCCCAAGCGGGAGGGCTTGGGAGCAGTACTTC.

V is TRBV25-1 and J is TRBJ2-2; TRBD1 aligns across 7 bases. The J segment lost 4 bases and the V segment lost 6 bases, leaving 11 bases of the junction unmatched. The V gene's germline CDR1 is MGHDK and CDR2 SYGVNS. This CDR3 has 16 amino acids. The DNA of the CDR3 is TGTGCCAGCAGGGAGACAGGGTTGGTTCCCACCGGGGAGCTGTTTTTT. Protein: CASRETGLVPTGELFF.

The chain recombines TRBV4-3 with TRBJ1-6; D is undetermined. Trimming removed 0 bases from V and 6 bases from J, with 6 bases in between. Germline CDR1 LGHNA, CDR2 YSLEER. The CDR3 loop spans 14 amino acids. CDR3 in DNA: TGCGCCAGCAGCCAAGAGCGGGGTAATTCACCCCTCCACTTT. It specifies CASSQERGNSPLHF.

There are a few counts of this clone. This chain connects TRBV7-9 to TRBJ2-7; 7 bases agree with TRBD2. This CDR3 contains 13 residues. The trim removed 3 bases at V and 3 bases at J, leaving 2 bases unmatched. Germline V gene lookup returns CDR1 SEHNR and CDR2 FQNEAQ (reference sequence). In DNA form, the CDR3 reads TGTGCCAGCAGCTTTAGCGGGCACTACGAGCAGTACTTC. Its translation is CASSFSGHYEQYF.

V gene TRBV4-3 combines with J gene TRBJ2-1; TRBD2 aligns across 13 bases. The CDR3 length is 17 residues. Germline CDR1 reads LGHNA; CDR2 reads YSLEER. V was pared by 0 bases and J by 4 bases, with 3 bases of the junction left unmatched. The CDR3 region has the DNA TGCGCCAGCAGCCAAGATCTACTAGCGGGAGGGTACAATGAGCAGTTCTTC. Its translation is CASSQDLLAGGYNEQFF.

The chain couples TRBV29-1 to TRBJ2-5, with D possibly TRBD1 on 6 matching bases. Germline V CDR1 and CDR2: SQVTM, ANQGSEA. Trimming removed 4 bases from V and 5 bases from J, with 14 bases in between. The length of the CDR3 is 13 residues. CDR3 in DNA: TGCAGCGTTGCTACAGGGACCAGGGAGACCCAGTACTTC. It encodes CSVATGTRETQYF.

As concerns this clone: The same CDR3 can be traced to other DNA sequences in this sample. The chain joins TRBV11-3 to TRBJ2-1, with 8 bases fitting TRBD2. This CDR3 spans 16 amino acids. The germline CDR1 and CDR2 sequences are SGHNT and YENEEA. V shed 1 base, J shed 7 bases, and the junction held 9 bases outside the gene matches. CDR3 residues: CASSLGIVAGINEQFF. The CDR3 bases are TGTGCCAGCAGCTTAGGTATAGTAGCGGGGATAAATGAGCAGTTCTTC.

The chain employs TRBV5-1 and TRBJ2-3, with D unclear. This CDR3 comprises 13 residues. V was trimmed by 5 bases and J by 2 bases, leaving 9 bases between them. CDR1 SGHRS and CDR2 YFSETQ come from the germline V gene. CDR3 nucleotides: TGCGCCAGCAGGGCGGAACCCACAGATACGCAGTATTTT. Translation gives CASRAEPTDTQYF.

CDR3 bases: TGTGCCAGCAGCCAGCCCGGGGGATTTACGAACTATGGCTACACCTTC. This translates into CASSQPGGFTNYGYTF. V gene TRBV28 combines with J gene TRBJ1-2; a possible D gene is TRBD1 (5 bases). CDR3 length equals 16 residues. Germline V gene data show CDR1 as MDHEN and CDR2 as SYDVKM. Trimming took off 6 bases at V and 2 bases at J, with 19 bases between the two ends.

This clone was detected only once. The chain carries TRBV6-5 and TRBJ2-4; TRBD1 matches 8 bases. Germline values: CDR1 MNHEY, CDR2 SVGAGI. The CDR3 is 14 residues long. V trimming: 6 bases; J trimming: 3 bases; junction bases outside the gene matches: 4. The CDR3 sequence is CASSKDRDKNIQYF. DNA of the CDR3: TGTGCCAGCAGCAAGGACAGGGACAAAAACATTCAGTACTTC.

This clone came up once. This chain uses TRBV19 with TRBJ2-1; perhaps TRBD1 as D (6 bases). CDR1 is LNHDA and CDR2 is SQIVND in the germline V gene (reference sequence). This CDR3 is 15 amino acids long. V lost 1 base and J lost 4, with 11 bases in between. The CDR3 loop is CASSIVTGPYNEQFF. The CDR3 DNA reads TGTGCCAGTAGTATAGTGACAGGACCTTACAATGAGCAGTTCTTC.